This T cell receptor (beta chain) was profiled in a study of T-cell reconstitution after alpha-beta-depleted transplantation in children. General study findings and limits: Expanded graft clones numbering several hundred reportedly gave rise to alpha-beta T cells about two months after transplant.

This clonotype was seen ten or more times. Its antigen is still unknown. Unique molecular identifiers were used to barcode this TCRbeta library. Via MiXCR, TCRdb re-called the PCR reads, giving one row per CDR3 protein. The sample has about 200,000 distinct CDR3 sequences; around 9.2% are singletons. Sequenced material: PBMCs, mostly from graft donor cells, taken 360 days after TCRalphabeta/CD19-depleted stem cell transplant. The TCR originated in a male patient between 2 and 10 years old who had a stem cell transplant for acute myeloid leukemia, so the T cells may come from the graft donor.

CDR3 loop: CASSLEEGTDTQYF. In DNA, the CDR3 is TGTGCCAGCAGTTTGGAGGAGGGGACAGATACGCAGTATTTT. J is TRBJ2-3 and V is TRBV12-3 or TRBV12-4, with D perhaps matching TRBD2 (6 bases). The CDR3 is 14 residues long. Trimming stripped 3 bases from V and 3 bases from J, with 10 bases between.